This is a list of T cell receptor beta chains from one sample in a study of cytomegalovirus exposure and HLA in healthy donors. Repertoires were generated with immunoSEQ multiplex PCR, while TCRdb's copy carries only in-frame clones and drops some. The sample comprises 160,000 or so clones, about 80% of which are singletons, and roughly 2% rests with the top ten. Sequenced: PBMCs. All receptors come from a man aged 50-60 years in good health and CMV-seropositive. Each CDR3 is given with its conserved first and last residue.

V gene: TRBV7-8; J gene: TRBJ2-1; CDR3 protein: CASSLGGRSSYNEQFF
V gene: TRBV7-2; J gene: TRBJ2-3; CDR3 protein: CASSLGPGGTDTQYF
V gene: TRBV11-2; J gene: TRBJ2-7; CDR3 protein: CASSSAYEQYF
V gene: TRBV27; J gene: TRBJ2-5; CDR3 protein: CASSLTPGLAGGISLETQYF
V gene: TRBV10-2; J gene: TRBJ2-7; CDR3 protein: CASRANTYEQYF
V gene: TRBV4-3; J gene: TRBJ2-2; CDR3 protein: CASSARLAKSTGELFF
V gene: TRBV7-6; J gene: TRBJ2-5; CDR3 protein: CASSSLAGGQETQYF
V gene: TRBV11-2; J gene: TRBJ2-7; CDR3 protein: CASSSDGGIAYEQYF
V gene: TRBV11-2; J gene: TRBJ1-3; CDR3 protein: CASSLEGRTGATLSGNTIYF
V gene: TRBV7-9; J gene: TRBJ1-1; CDR3 protein: CASSHHRGNTEAFF
V gene: TRBV7-3; J gene: TRBJ2-5; CDR3 protein: CASSTTGQETQYF
V gene: TRBV10-3; J gene: TRBJ2-7; CDR3 protein: CAISEDRAEQYF
V gene: TRBV5-6; J gene: TRBJ2-5; CDR3 protein: CASSSAPTGGQGTQYF
V gene: TRBV29-1; J gene: TRBJ2-1; CDR3 protein: CSAVRGGLYNEQFF
V gene: TRBV15; J gene: TRBJ1-1; CDR3 protein: CATSLSSFGGFEAFF
V gene: TRBV6-5; J gene: TRBJ1-1; CDR3 protein: CASSSTGTMNTEAFF
V gene: TRBV27; J gene: TRBJ2-7; CDR3 protein: CASSLRRDSYEQYF
V gene: TRBV6-5; J gene: TRBJ1-5; CDR3 protein: CASKLGTGVNQPQHF
V gene: TRBV10-3; J gene: TRBJ2-5; CDR3 protein: CAIKSTSGAETQYF
V gene: TRBV30; J gene: TRBJ1-4; CDR3 protein: CAWSHNEKLFF
V gene: TRBV30; J gene: TRBJ1-1; CDR3 protein: CAWSVPVSEAFF
V gene: TRBV7-2; J gene: TRBJ2-5; CDR3 protein: CASSQTSGTGGETQYF
V gene: TRBV18; J gene: TRBJ1-5; CDR3 protein: CASSPRNSNQPQHF
V gene: TRBV7-2; J gene: TRBJ2-1; CDR3 protein: CASSPQRTGTGGNEQFF
V gene: TRBV5-3; J gene: TRBJ2-2; CDR3 protein: CARSLGQLSNTGELFF
V gene: TRBV5-1; J gene: TRBJ2-2; CDR3 protein: CASSLGGTVTGELFF
V gene: TRBV28; J gene: TRBJ2-7; CDR3 protein: CASRRTGSSYEQYF
V gene: TRBV5-4; J gene: TRBJ1-4; CDR3 protein: CASSPKNRGGATNEKLFF
V gene: TRBV9; J gene: TRBJ1-6; CDR3 protein: CASSVTVFTSYNSPLHF
V gene: TRBV5-1; J gene: TRBJ2-7; CDR3 protein: CASSVGDRGMSYEQYF
V gene: TRBV7-9; J gene: TRBJ1-1; CDR3 protein: CASSWAGNPEAFF
V gene: TRBV11-3; J gene: TRBJ2-7; CDR3 protein: CASSSGQGSYEQYF
V gene: TRBV19; J gene: TRBJ1-5; CDR3 protein: CASSDRADQPQHF
V gene: TRBV10-3; J gene: TRBJ2-5; CDR3 protein: CASRDSVEETQYF
V gene: TRBV7-6; J gene: TRBJ2-2; CDR3 protein: CASSPIGAGELFF
V gene: TRBV10-3; J gene: TRBJ1-3; CDR3 protein: CAISEFSGYSGNTIYF
V gene: TRBV28; J gene: TRBJ2-3; CDR3 protein: CASSLSSGGATDTQYF
V gene: TRBV15; J gene: TRBJ1-2; CDR3 protein: CATSRGQGARKGYTF
V gene: TRBV15; J gene: TRBJ2-7; CDR3 protein: CATSPGQALEQYF
V gene: TRBV19; J gene: TRBJ2-7; CDR3 protein: CASSRGQPSSEQYF
V gene: TRBV6-4; J gene: TRBJ2-3; CDR3 protein: CASSRSGGGTDTQYF
V gene: TRBV2; J gene: TRBJ1-1; CDR3 protein: CASSVAVNTEAFF
V gene: TRBV13; J gene: TRBJ2-3; CDR3 protein: CASSFLQGTPTDTQYF
V gene: TRBV9; J gene: TRBJ2-5; CDR3 protein: CASSVSGRPQETQYF
V gene: TRBV7-8; J gene: TRBJ1-2; CDR3 protein: CASSTLDRGYGYTF
V gene: TRBV2; J gene: TRBJ1-5; CDR3 protein: CASSVNRGSNQPQHF
V gene: TRBV4-3; J gene: TRBJ1-6; CDR3 protein: CASSQGWGVGANSPLHF
V gene: TRBV4-2; J gene: TRBJ2-5; CDR3 protein: CASSQDHREQETQYF
V gene: TRBV27; J gene: TRBJ1-2; CDR3 protein: CASSDTTYGYTF